This T cell receptor (beta chain) stems from a study of T cell repertoires in cytomegalovirus infection. Whole-study context: Matching HLA type, along with CMV infection, was indicated by public TCR beta signatures. Study-wide results and limits: HLA-C-restricted TCR beta clonotypes specific for CMV led the ex vivo response.

CDR3 length: 13 residues. Per the germline V gene, CDR1 is MNHEY and CDR2 is SMNVEV (reference sequence). Trimming removed 3 bases at V and 1 base at J, with 5 bases between. This clonotype was detected only a few times. Its antigen is unknown. MiXCR, run by TCRdb on the reads, gives a single entry per CDR3 protein. Here the sample spans about 360,000 distinct CDR3 sequences, around 18% being singletons. The specimen sequenced was PBMCs. The chain uses TRBV27 and TRBJ2-3; D not resolved. This TCR was sampled from a human donor in good health (CMV status not recorded). Some clones in this sample may be carry-over from other donors' samples. For the CDR3, the DNA is TGTGCCAGCAGTTTTATGCGCACAGATACGCAGTATTTT. Translating gives CASSFMRTDTQYF.